A selection of T cell receptor beta chains follows, all from one sample in a study of T cell responses to AZD1222 COVID-19 vaccine. The table came from immunoSEQ multiplex PCR; TCRdb's copy has only in-frame clones and leaves some out. The sample carries 64,000 or so clones, about 83% recorded once. The material was peripheral blood, obtained on day 0 of AZD1222 vaccination. The receptor source for this set is an adult in good health. CDR3s include the opening cysteine and the closing phenylalanine or tryptophan. D genes are given only for firm matches. Where a row states a size, it is once, few, many or the class of an expanded clone; other rows omit it.

j_call clone_size d_call v_call cdr3_nt cdr3_aa
TRBJ1-2 - TRBD1 TRBV10-2 TGCGCCAGCAGCGGACAGGGGGAGAGCTATGGCTACACCTTC CASSGQGESYGYTF
TRBJ2-2 - - TRBV5-1 TGCGCCAGCAGCTTGGACCAGGGGCTATCCACCGGGGAGCTGTTTTTT CASSLDQGLSTGELFF
TRBJ2-7 - - TRBV10-2 TGCGCCAGCTTCGGCAGTAGCTCCTACGAGCAGTACTTC CASFGSSSYEQYF
TRBJ2-1 - TRBD1 TRBV30 TGTGCCTGGAGTTGGGACAGGACTAATCAGTTCTTC CAWSWDRTNQFF
TRBJ2-1 - - TRBV9 TGTGCCAGCAGCGTTGGGCGGAATGAGCAGTTCTTC CASSVGRNEQFF
TRBJ1-2 - TRBD1 TRBV5-8 TGTGCCAGCAGCTTGTTGGGACAGGGGGATGGCTACACCTTC CASSLLGQGDGYTF
TRBJ1-5 - TRBD1 TRBV19 TGTGCCAGTAGTATCGGACAGGGCGGGCAGCCCCAGCATTTT CASSIGQGGQPQHF
TRBJ2-7 once TRBD1 TRBV5-4 TGTGCCAGCAGCCTTGGGACAGACGGCTACGAGCAGTACTTC CASSLGTDGYEQYF
TRBJ2-3 - TRBD2 TRBV2 TGTGCCAGCAGCATGCTTAGCGGGGGGATCACAGATACGCAGTATTTT CASSMLSGGITDTQYF
TRBJ1-6 - - TRBV13 TGTGCCAGCAGCTCGAAAATGTTAGGGCGTTCACCCCTCCACTTT CASSSKMLGRSPLHF
TRBJ2-7 - TRBD1 TRBV11-2 TGTGCCAGCAGCTACACACCCGGGACAGGGAACGAGCAGTACTTC CASSYTPGTGNEQYF